The following is a TCR beta chain sequence with its context. Trimming cost V 5 bases and J 9 bases; bases outside gene matches: 8. Germline V gene data show CDR1 as SGHTA and CDR2 as FQGNSA. CDR3 size: 15 residues. Caucasian adults residing in Nashville, Tennessee made up all the donors. The study separated CD4+ cells into CD45RA+ naive and CD45RA-negative memory subsets. Sequenced by immunoSEQ multiplex PCR; TCRdb stores in-frame clones only, minus some. The sample shows millions of clones, 85% to 95% of them seen only once. This record belongs to a study of shared clonotypes between healthy human individuals.

Sequencing was done on a sample of naive CD4+ T cells from PBMCs. Subset in this sample: CD45RA+ positively selected. The chain has TRBV7-2 and TRBJ2-1, with 12 positions matching TRBD2. This sequence was found in a man aged 18-30 years in good health. Some clones in this sample may be carry-over from other donors' samples. This chain's CDR3 is CASSPRLAGASEQFF. The CDR3, as DNA: TGTGCCAGCAGCCCCAGACTAGCGGGAGCCAGTGAGCAGTTCTTC.